This T cell receptor (beta chain) came from a study of PD-1 blockade in classical Hodgkin lymphoma. On the study more broadly: Patients got intravenous nivolumab 3 mg/kg every 2 weeks.

No patient escaped relapse after autologous stem cell transplantation, and brentuximab vedotin exposure varied. Classifying best responses yielded complete response, partial response or progressive disease. This CDR3 is built from 13 residues. Germline V CDR1 and CDR2: MNHEY, SVGAGI. J lost 6 bases, V lost 10 bases, and 10 bases had no gene match. Some clones are missing from TCRdb's copy, which holds only in-frame ones; the method was immunoSEQ multiplex PCR. The profile shows 45,000 to 65,000 clones, around 73% of them singletons. The sequenced sample was peripheral blood mononuclear cells (PBMCs), obtained before the second cycle of nivolumab. V and J are TRBV6-5 and TRBJ2-7; 9 bases are a match to TRBD1. This TCR came from a human donor with classical Hodgkin lymphoma. The CDR3 region is CATTGQGISEQYF. CDR3 nucleotides: TGTGCCACCACGGGACAGGGTATTTCCGAGCAGTACTTC.